The TCR beta chain described here comes from a study of blood T cell repertoires in COVID-19. Participants' own reports of clinical history determined their cohort assignment. Only in-frame clones appear in the TCRdb table, and some are missing; sequencing was by immunoSEQ multiplex PCR. The repertoire holds approximately 170,000 clones, with around nine tenths as singletons. Germline lookup yields CDR1 SNHLY and CDR2 FYNNEI. V was cut by 6 bases and J by 0 bases, with 11 bases left in between. The CDR3 has 15 residues. The sequenced sample consisted of PBMCs or T cells enriched from blood (not recorded which). The TCR originated in a young woman who had recovered from COVID-19. The chain is built from TRBV2 and TRBJ2-2; perhaps TRBD2 as D (5 bases). The CDR3 DNA reads TGTGCCAGCAGAAGAGATAGCGCGAACACCGGGGAGCTGTTTTTT. Amino acid sequence: CASRRDSANTGELFF.